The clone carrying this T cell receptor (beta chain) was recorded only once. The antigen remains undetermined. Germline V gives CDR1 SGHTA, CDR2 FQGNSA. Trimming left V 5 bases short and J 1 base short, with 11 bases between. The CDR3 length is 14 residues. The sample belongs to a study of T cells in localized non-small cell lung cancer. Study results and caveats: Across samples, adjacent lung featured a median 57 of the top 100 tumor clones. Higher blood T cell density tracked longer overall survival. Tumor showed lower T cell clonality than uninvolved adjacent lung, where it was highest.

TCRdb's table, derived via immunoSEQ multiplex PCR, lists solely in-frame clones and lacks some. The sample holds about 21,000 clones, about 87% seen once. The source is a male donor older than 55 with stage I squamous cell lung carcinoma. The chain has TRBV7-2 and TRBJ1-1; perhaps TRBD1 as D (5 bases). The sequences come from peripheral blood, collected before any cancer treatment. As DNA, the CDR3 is TGTGCCAGCAGCCCGAGGGACGGGAACACTGAAGCTTTCTTT. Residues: CASSPRDGNTEAFF.